This T cell receptor beta chain was sequenced in a study of regulatory T cells in long-lasting Graves disease. Study findings and constraints: Since the sample size was small, accuracy may have been reduced. Persistent Graves' patients showed less TCR diversity than newly diagnosed ones.

On this clonotype itself: The antigen remains unidentified.

Through Arm-PCR of CDR3 regions and iRepertoire HTBI primers, TCR beta libraries were built. One entry per CDR3 protein results from TCRdb running MiXCR on the multiplex PCR reads. This table holds some 420,000 distinct CDR3 sequences, 20% to 25% found once. The CDR3 spans 16 residues. Trimming took off 0 bases at V and 0 bases at J, with 10 bases between the two ends. CDR1 is LGHDT, CDR2 YNNKEL, per germline (reference sequence). Sample time point: persistent/refractory GD, antithyroid drugs over 5 years with positive TRAb. Construction of the TCR library relied on RNA isolated from PBMCs. The V call is TRBV3-1, the J call TRBJ2-3, with no clear D. This TCR was sampled from a female donor with Graves disease. The sequenced sample was peripheral blood mononuclear cells (PBMCs), obtained when the disease was refractory, from a patient treated with antithyroid drugs. In nucleotides, the CDR3 is TGTGCCAGCAGCCAAGATCCCTCCCCTAGCACAGATACGCAGTATTTT. Its protein product is CASSQDPSPSTDTQYF.